This passage covers 21 T cell receptor beta chains from one sample sequenced in a study of Ad26.COV2.S vaccination and SARS-CoV-2 variants. Sequencing used immunoSEQ multiplex PCR; TCRdb keeps in-frame clones, though not all of them. The table shows hundreds of thousands of clones, with roughly nine tenths occurring only once. Treatment defined: about 20 received Ad26.COV2.S at low or high dose, single or two shots; five or six received placebo; per-sample allocation not given. At day 63 after the first vaccine or placebo injection, samples were drawn. The specimen comprised peripheral blood, sampled in a trial of Ad26.COV2.S vaccine versus placebo. Every receptor here comes from a person aged 18 to 65 who received the Ad26.COV2.S COVID-19 vaccine or a placebo.

The CDR3 region is CASAVPRDLLFGYTF. DNA for the CDR3: TGTGCCAGCGCAGTACCCCGGGACCTCCTTTTTGGCTACACCTTC. V usage is TRBV6-6 and J usage is TRBJ1-2, with D perhaps TRBD1 (5 bases). Trimming left V 8 bases short and J 7 bases short, with 23 bases between. The CDR3 extends over 15 amino acids. Germline CDR1 is MNHNY and CDR2 is SVGAGI (reference sequence).

The chain combines TRBV7-8 with TRBJ2-1; D is possibly TRBD2 (5 bases). CDR3 size: 13 residues. Per germline, CDR1 SGHVS and CDR2 FQNEAQ. V dropped 3 bases and J dropped 4 bases, with 7 bases sitting between them. The DNA of the CDR3 is TGTGCCAGCAGCTTCGGACTTTACAATGAGCAGTTCTTC. Translated: CASSFGLYNEQFF.

This chain uses TRBV10-3 with TRBJ2-2; TRBD1 is a possible D gene (6 bases). Trimming stripped 7 bases from V and 6 bases from J, with 15 bases between. CDR1 ENHRY and CDR2 SYGVKD come from the germline V gene. This CDR3 is 14 amino acids long. CDR3 in amino acids: CAIKAPNRAGELFF. CDR3 sequence (DNA): TGTGCCATCAAGGCCCCCAACAGGGCCGGGGAGCTGTTTTTT.

The genes are TRBV9 and TRBJ2-2; perhaps TRBD1 as D (5 bases). The CDR3 runs 12 residues. Germline CDR1 is SGDLS and CDR2 is YYNGEE. Trimming shortened V by 5 bases and J by 6 bases, and 8 bases separated the two germline ends. The chain's CDR3 is CASRTGAGELFF. CDR3 coding DNA: TGTGCCAGCAGAACAGGTGCCGGGGAGCTGTTTTTT.

This rearrangement joins TRBV9 to TRBJ2-5; 9 bases fit TRBD2. Trimming removed 1 base from V and 5 bases from J; junction bases left unmatched: 12. Germline V gives CDR1 SGDLS, CDR2 YYNGEE. The CDR3 consists of 17 residues. In DNA form, the CDR3 reads TGTGCCAGCAGCGTACGAGGAGCGGGGGGAGGGGACGAGACCCAGTACTTC. It yields the protein CASSVRGAGGGDETQYF.

The chain links TRBV9 to TRBJ2-1; no clear D gene. V was pared by 0 bases and J by 7 bases, with 20 bases between. Germline V gene data show CDR1 as SGDLS and CDR2 as YYNGEE. The CDR3 extends over 17 amino acids. CDR3 residues: CASSVAISLMFRNEQFF. Written as DNA, the CDR3 is TGTGCCAGCAGCGTAGCTATTAGCTTAATGTTTCGAAATGAGCAGTTCTTC.

The genes are TRBV14 and TRBJ1-1; 9 bases align to TRBD1. Germline values: CDR1 SGHDN, CDR2 FVKESK. This CDR3 contains 15 residues. V lost 0 bases and J lost 8; bases outside the gene matches: 7. The CDR3 loop is CASSQDTGGLTEAFF. The CDR3 region has the DNA TGTGCCAGCAGCCAAGATACAGGGGGCCTAACGGAAGCTTTCTTT.

CDR3 nucleotides: TGTGCCAGCAGTTACTTCAGCCAAGAGACCCAGTACTTC. Translated, it gives CASSYFSQETQYF. The rearrangement links TRBV6-2 or TRBV6-3 to TRBJ2-5; no firm D call. This CDR3 region has 13 residues. From germline, CDR1 is MNHEY and CDR2 SVGEGT. The V end was cut by 1 base, the J end by 1 base, with 4 bases between.

The chain couples TRBV2 to TRBJ1-1; 9 bases line up with TRBD1. Germline V gives CDR1 SNHLY, CDR2 FYNNEI. The CDR3 consists of 15 residues. The V segment lost 4 bases and the J segment 0 bases; nucleotides outside the gene matches: 3. CDR3 nucleotide sequence: TGTGCCAGCAGTGTGGGGACAGGGATGAACACTGAAGCTTTCTTT. Translated: CASSVGTGMNTEAFF.

The rearrangement uses TRBV6-1 and TRBJ2-2, with 12 positions matching TRBD2. Trimming cost V 8 bases and J 4 bases; bases outside gene matches: 8. CDR1 is MNHNS and CDR2 is SASEGT in the germline V gene. The CDR3 sequence is 16 residues long. The chain's CDR3 is CASGASGRAGTGELFF. Written as DNA, the CDR3 is TGTGCCAGCGGTGCTAGCGGGAGGGCCGGCACCGGGGAGCTGTTTTTT.

The chain joins TRBV6-5 to TRBJ2-4; D ambiguous. Trimming removed 8 bases at V and 2 bases at J, with 4 bases between. CDR1 and CDR2 from the germline V gene are MNHEY and SVGAGI. The CDR3 spans 11 residues. The chain's CDR3 is CASSTKNIQYF. Written as DNA, the CDR3 is TGTGCCAGCTCAACCAAAAACATTCAGTACTTC.

This clone has just one count. The chain carries TRBV27 and TRBJ1-5, with 9 bases identical to TRBD1. There are 18 residues in the CDR3. After removal of 5 bases from V and 0 bases from J, the junction contained 11 bases not matched to a gene. Germline values: CDR1 MNHEY, CDR2 SMNVEV (reference sequence). The CDR3 DNA is TGTGCCAGCAGTCCTCCGACAGGGGGAGGGTATAGCAATCAGCCCCAGCATTTT. It specifies CASSPPTGGGYSNQPQHF.

The rearrangement uses TRBV6-5 and TRBJ1-3, with a tentative D call TRBD1 (5 bases). The CDR3 is 14 amino acids. CDR1 is MNHEY and CDR2 is SVGAGI in the germline V gene. V lost 8 bases and J 0 bases, leaving 11 bases between the germline ends. CDR3 sequence reads: CASGRGNSGNTIYF. The DNA for the CDR3 is TGTGCCAGCGGACGGGGCAACTCTGGAAACACCATATATTTT.

This chain joins TRBV5-4 and TRBJ2-5; no clear D gene. V lost 0 bases and J lost 3, with 9 bases in between. The germline V gene has CDR1 SGHNT and CDR2 YYREEE (reference sequence). The CDR3 covers 14 residues. The CDR3 DNA sequence: TGTGCCAGCAGCTTGGAGGGTGGGAAAGAGACCCAGTACTTC. Translating gives CASSLEGGKETQYF. Supplemented by reference TRBV5-4 and TRBJ2-5, the full variable domain reads ETGVTQSPTHLIKTRGQQVTLRCSSQSGHNTVSWYQQALGQGPQFIFQYYREEENGRGNFPPRFSGLQFPNYSSELNVNALELDDSALYLCASSLEGGKETQYFGPGTRLLVL.

The chain links TRBV28 to TRBJ2-1; TRBD1 matches at 8 bases. The V gene's germline CDR1 is MDHEN and CDR2 SYDVKM. This CDR3 contains 16 residues. With 3 bases clipped from V and 7 bases from J, the junction kept 11 bases outside the gene matches. DNA of the CDR3: TGTGCCAGCAGTTTGTCCGACAGGGGTCCCCAGAATGAGCAGTTCTTC. It is translated as CASSLSDRGPQNEQFF. Based on the CDR3 plus reference TRBV28 and TRBJ2-1, the full variable domain is DVKVTQSSRYLVKRTGEKVFLECVQDMDHENMFWYRQDPGLGLRLIYFSYDVKMKEKGDIPEGYSVSREKKERFSLILESASTNQTSMYLCASSLSDRGPQNEQFFGPGTRLTVL.

The J gene is TRBJ2-6, the V gene TRBV5-1; 7 nucleotides line up with TRBD1. The germline V gene has CDR1 SGHRS and CDR2 YFSETQ. Trimming cost V 5 bases and J 1 base; bases outside gene matches: 9. The CDR3 contains 17 residues. The CDR3 sequence: CASRRTGLKSGANVLTF. CDR3 coding DNA: TGCGCCAGCAGAAGGACAGGCCTGAAATCTGGGGCCAACGTCCTGACTTTC.

This clone appeared once. V and J are TRBV30 and TRBJ1-5, with D possibly being TRBD1 (5 bases). Deletions cut 5 bases from V and 9 bases from J, with 20 bases between. The CDR3 sequence is 14 residues long. Germline values: CDR1 GTSNPN, CDR2 SVGIG (reference sequence). The CDR3 reads CAWGTLGVHAPQHF. In DNA, the CDR3 is TGTGCCTGGGGGACCTTGGGGGTCCATGCGCCCCAGCATTTT.

The chain carries TRBV7-3 and TRBJ2-1; D gene unclear. This CDR3 region has 15 residues. The germline V gene encodes CDR1 SGHTA and CDR2 FQGTGA. The ends were cut back, 5 bases at V and 0 bases at J, with 11 bases in the middle. CDR3 in DNA: TGTGCCAGCAGCCAATCTTCACCCTCCTACAATGAGCAGTTCTTC. Its protein product is CASSQSSPSYNEQFF. Complete variable domain (other parts from reference TRBV7-3 and TRBJ2-1): GAGVSQTPSNKVTEKGKYVELRCDPISGHTALYWYRQSLGQGPEFLIYFQGTGAADDSGLPNDRFFAVRPEGSVSTLKIQRTERGDSAVYLCASSQSSPSYNEQFFGPGTRLTVL.

V and J are TRBV6-6 and TRBJ1-1; weak D call: TRBD1 (5 bases). Trimming shortened V by 8 bases and J by 5 bases, and 12 bases separated the two germline ends. This CDR3 is 12 amino acids long. Looked up from germline, CDR1 is MNHNY and CDR2 is SVGAGI (reference sequence). As DNA, the CDR3 is TGTGCCAGCGGAATGGGGGTGACTGAAGCTTTCTTT. Encoded protein: CASGMGVTEAFF.

V gene TRBV27 combines with J gene TRBJ1-2; tentative D call: TRBD1 (6 bases). The CDR3 has 15 amino acids. Trimming cost V 6 bases and J 5 bases, with 19 bases left between them. Germline assignment: CDR1 MNHEY and CDR2 SMNVEV (reference sequence). CDR3 sequence (DNA): TGTGCCAGCAGCCCCTCGTGGGACACCGGTTATGGCTACACCTTC. It is translated as CASSPSWDTGYGYTF.

This chain joins TRBV4-3 and TRBJ1-1; unclear D gene. The germline V gene has CDR1 LGHNA and CDR2 YSLEER. The CDR3 is made up of 16 amino acids. The V and J ends lost 0 bases and 3 bases respectively, with 14 bases between them. The CDR3 sequence is CASSQDYGRWYTEAFF. The DNA of the CDR3 is TGCGCCAGCAGCCAAGATTACGGACGCTGGTACACTGAAGCTTTCTTT.